This passage covers 17 T cell receptor beta chains from one sample sequenced in a study of blood T cell repertoires in COVID-19. This table comes from immunoSEQ multiplex PCR, and its TCRdb copy is limited to in-frame clones, with some not included. The data contain roughly 150,000 clones, approximately 84% of them singletons. Sequencing was carried out using PBMCs or T cells enriched from blood (not recorded which). Receptors originate from a man aged 45-65 years in a cohort exposed to, infected with or recovered from COVID-19 (not recorded which).

This clone was found once. The chain uses TRBV18 and TRBJ2-7; TRBD2 agrees at 8 bases. V lost 1 base to trimming and J lost 2 bases; unmatched junction nucleotides: 4. The CDR3 is made up of 15 amino acids. CDR1 KGHSH and CDR2 LQKENI come from the germline V gene. The DNA for the CDR3 is TGTGCCAGCTCACCACTAGCGGGAATAACCTACGAGCAGTACTTC. Protein: CASSPLAGITYEQYF.

The genes are TRBV24-1 and TRBJ2-2; possibly TRBD2 for D (5 bases). The CDR3 runs to 16 residues. Germline assignment: CDR1 KGHDR and CDR2 SFDVKD. V shed 3 bases and J shed 0 bases, with 10 bases lying between them. In DNA form, the CDR3 reads TGTGCCACCAGTGATCGACCGGGGTCGAACACCGGGGAGCTGTTTTTT. Translation: CATSDRPGSNTGELFF.

This CDR3 reads CASSLEGAKPPGANVLTF. Written as DNA, the CDR3 is TGTGCCAGCAGTTTGGAGGGGGCGAAACCCCCTGGGGCCAACGTCCTGACTTTC. This chain links TRBV27 with TRBJ2-6; possible D gene TRBD1, 7 bases. CDR3 length equals 18 residues. Looked up from germline, CDR1 is MNHEY and CDR2 is SMNVEV (reference sequence). The V end was cut by 3 bases, the J end by 2 bases, with 17 bases between.

This clone showed up just a few times. This chain uses TRBV7-2 with TRBJ1-5; D might be TRBD1 (6 bases). Germline values: CDR1 SGHTA, CDR2 FQGNSA. V lost 1 base and J 6 bases, leaving 10 bases between the germline ends. This CDR3 spans 14 amino acids. CDR3 in DNA: TGTGCCAGCAGCTTAGGACAGGTGGCTCAGCCCCAGCATTTT. Amino acids: CASSLGQVAQPQHF.

The chain combines TRBV27 with TRBJ1-1; D is undetermined. V shed 0 bases and J shed 7 bases, with 9 bases lying between them. The CDR3 spans 13 residues. CDR1 and CDR2 from the germline V gene are MNHEY and SMNVEV (reference sequence). The CDR3, as DNA: TGTGCCAGCAGTTTATCGACTCAACGTGAAGCTTTCTTT. Its protein is CASSLSTQREAFF.

The chain employs TRBV2 and TRBJ1-2, with a possible D match to TRBD1 (5 bases). The germline V and J ends were trimmed by 8 bases and 5 bases, with 12 bases remaining between them. Germline CDR1 SNHLY, CDR2 FYNNEI. The CDR3 contains 12 residues. CDR3: CASAPQVYGYTF. The CDR3 nucleotides are TGTGCCAGCGCCCCACAGGTTTATGGCTACACCTTC.

In this sample, this clone turned up a few times. V and J are TRBV3-1 (or the pseudogene TRBV3-2) and TRBJ1-6; a possible D gene is TRBD1 (5 bases). The V end was cut by 1 base, the J end by 0 bases, with 7 bases between. CDR1 and CDR2 (germline): LGHDT, YNNKEL (reference sequence). The CDR3 consists of 16 residues. CDR3 sequence reads: CASSQGQSSYNSPLHF. DNA for the CDR3: TGTGCCAGCAGCCAAGGACAGAGCTCCTATAATTCACCCCTCCACTTT.

This clone was detected only once. One end of the junction is discordant with germline, which a read error may explain. The V gene is TRBV2, the J gene TRBJ2-1, with TRBD1 matching 7 bases. The germline gives CDR1 SNHLY, CDR2 FYNNEI. The CDR3 is 15 amino acids. This CDR3 is CASRVRDSSFNEQFF. CDR3 sequence (DNA): TGTGCCAGCAGGGTCCGGGACAGCTCCTTCAATGAGCAGTTCTTC.

About this clone: Other DNA sequences in the same sample also yield this CDR3. The V call is TRBV18, the J call TRBJ1-2, with TRBD1 as a possible D gene (6 bases). Trimming pared 3 bases from V and 2 bases from J, leaving 7 bases between. CDR1 is KGHSH, CDR2 LQKENI, per germline. The CDR3 sequence is 13 residues long. CDR3 nucleotides: TGTGCCAGCTCACCCGACAGGAACTATGGCTACACCTTC. This codes for CASSPDRNYGYTF.

The V and J genes are TRBV5-6 and TRBJ2-2; no clear D gene. The CDR3 covers 18 residues. Looked up from germline, CDR1 is SGHDT and CDR2 is YYEEEE. V was shortened by 0 bases and J by 0 bases, with 15 bases between the two germline ends. The CDR3 here is CASSLDGRRDANTGELFF. The CDR3 nucleotides read TGTGCCAGCAGCTTGGACGGCAGGCGAGACGCGAACACCGGGGAGCTGTTTTTT.

The chain has TRBV24-1 and TRBJ2-5; possible D gene TRBD2, 6 bases. Trimming took 0 bases from V and 3 from J, leaving 10 bases between them. The germline V gene has CDR1 KGHDR and CDR2 SFDVKD. The CDR3 sequence is 15 residues long. The chain's CDR3 is CATSDLYSGKETQYF. The CDR3 DNA sequence: TGTGCCACCAGTGATTTGTATAGCGGTAAAGAGACCCAGTACTTC.

This clone was counted a single time. The chain combines TRBV5-1 with TRBJ2-5; the match to TRBD2 covers 7 bases. The CDR3 loop spans 14 amino acids. Losses at the gene ends were 0 bases for V and 5 bases for J; bases not matched to a gene: 4. The germline V gene has CDR1 SGHRS and CDR2 YFSETQ. The CDR3 reads CASSLGAGTETQYF. The CDR3 bases are TGCGCCAGCAGCTTGGGAGCGGGGACGGAGACCCAGTACTTC.

The rearrangement uses TRBV4-1 and TRBJ1-4; D gene ambiguous. The CDR3 is 15 residues long. The germline V and J ends were trimmed by 1 base and 6 bases, with 12 bases remaining between them. Germline CDR1 and CDR2: MGHRA and YSYEKL. The CDR3 here is CASSQGEGLDEKLFF. The CDR3 nucleotides are TGCGCCAGCAGCCAAGGTGAGGGTCTGGATGAAAAACTGTTTTTT.

This chain uses TRBV6-2 or TRBV6-3 with TRBJ2-2; D uncertain. The CDR3 runs 14 residues. The germline gives CDR1 MNHEY, CDR2 SVGEGT. With 4 bases removed from V and 8 bases from J, the gap between germline ends came to 14 bases. CDR3 amino acids: CASSLVLESGELFF. In nucleotides, the CDR3 is TGTGCCAGCAGTTTAGTTCTAGAATCAGGGGAGCTGTTTTTT.

This clone showed up just a few times. This chain connects TRBV27 to TRBJ1-2; 7 nucleotides match TRBD1. The junction had 8 bases not matched to a gene; V was cut back by 2 bases and J by 5 bases. The CDR3 has 15 residues. Germline V CDR1 and CDR2: MNHEY, SMNVEV (reference sequence). The CDR3 is CASSLAGGPFYGYTF. The CDR3 bases are TGTGCCAGCAGTTTAGCAGGGGGTCCTTTTTATGGCTACACCTTC.

The genes are TRBV5-1 and TRBJ1-1, with a possible D match to TRBD1 (6 bases). CDR3 length equals 14 residues. With 4 bases removed from V and 4 bases from J, the gap between germline ends came to 14 bases. CDR1 SGHRS and CDR2 YFSETQ come from the germline V gene. This chain's CDR3 is CASSPNTGSTEAFF. The CDR3 nucleotides are TGCGCCAGCAGCCCGAATACAGGGAGCACTGAAGCTTTCTTT.

The chain carries TRBV5-4 and TRBJ2-7, with D perhaps TRBD2 (5 bases). Per the germline V gene, CDR1 is SGHNT and CDR2 is YYREEE (reference sequence). V dropped 2 bases and J dropped 1 base, with 10 bases sitting between them. The CDR3 length is 14 residues. CDR3 DNA: TGTGCCAGCAGCTTATATGAGGGTTCCTACGAGCAGTACTTC. It encodes CASSLYEGSYEQYF.